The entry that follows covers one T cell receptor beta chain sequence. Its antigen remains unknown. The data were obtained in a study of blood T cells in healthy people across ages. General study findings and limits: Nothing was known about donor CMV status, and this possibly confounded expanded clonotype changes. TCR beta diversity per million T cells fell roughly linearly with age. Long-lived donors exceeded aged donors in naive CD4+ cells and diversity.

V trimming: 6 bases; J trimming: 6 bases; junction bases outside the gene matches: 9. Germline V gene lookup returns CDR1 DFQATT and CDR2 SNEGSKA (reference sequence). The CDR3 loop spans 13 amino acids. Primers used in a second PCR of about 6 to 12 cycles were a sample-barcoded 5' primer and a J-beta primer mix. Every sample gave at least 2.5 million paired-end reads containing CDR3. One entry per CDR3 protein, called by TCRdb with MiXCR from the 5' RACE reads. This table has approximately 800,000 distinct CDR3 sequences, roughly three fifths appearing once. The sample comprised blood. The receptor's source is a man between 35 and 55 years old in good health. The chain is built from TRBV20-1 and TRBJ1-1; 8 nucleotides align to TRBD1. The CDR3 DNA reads TGCAGTGCACACCTCGACAGGGGCGCTGAAGCTTTCTTT. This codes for CSAHLDRGAEAFF.